These 29 T cell receptor beta chains share one sample of origin, sequenced in a study of OX40 agonist ivuxolimab in advanced cancers. Receptors were amplified or captured by the immunoSEQ multiplex PCR assay. In TCRdb, the immuneACCESS table is reduced to in-frame sequences with V and J assigned. These tables do not hold every clone; where another copy was compared, an unresolved V gene accounts for under half, and the others remain unexplained. This sample holds about 71,000 clones; 91% were observed only once. Roughly 14% of the sample goes to the ten largest clones. Sequencing used CD4+ or CD8+ T cells sorted from blood, obtained in a trial of the OX40 agonist ivuxolimab. The receptors derive from an adult with an advanced solid tumor such as melanoma, head and neck, liver or kidney cancer.

V usage is TRBV5-4 and J usage is TRBJ2-3; the D gene is possibly TRBD2 (6 bases). The CDR3 is made up of 14 amino acids. Germline CDR1 reads SGHNT; CDR2 reads YYREEE (reference sequence). Trimming removed 0 bases at V and 1 base at J, with 6 bases between. CDR3 amino acids: CASSLAGGTDTQYF. The CDR3 DNA reads as TGTGCCAGCAGCTTGGCGGGGGGCACAGATACGCAGTATTTT. Complete variable domain (other parts from reference TRBV5-4 and TRBJ2-3): ETGVTQSPTHLIKTRGQQVTLRCSSQSGHNTVSWYQQALGQGPQFIFQYYREEENGRGNFPPRFSGLQFPNYSSELNVNALELDDSALYLCASSLAGGTDTQYFGPGTRLTVL.

The rearrangement links TRBV7-9 to TRBJ1-1; D is ambiguous. The CDR3 is made up of 15 amino acids. CDR1 is SEHNR and CDR2 is FQNEAQ in the germline V gene (reference sequence). V shed 4 bases and J shed 6 bases, with 18 bases lying between them. As DNA, the CDR3 is TGTGCCAGCAGCTCCACCTTTAGACCTGGGGCTGAAGCTTTCTTT. This translates into CASSSTFRPGAEAFF.

This clone appeared once. The chain uses TRBV27 and TRBJ2-7; the match to TRBD2 covers 7 bases. This CDR3 has 14 amino acids. V was clipped by 1 base and J by 5 bases; unmatched bases: 5. CDR1 is MNHEY, CDR2 SMNVEV, per germline (reference sequence). The CDR3 is CASSLWPSGHEQYF. CDR3 coding DNA: TGTGCCAGCAGTTTATGGCCTAGCGGACACGAGCAGTACTTC.

The gene calls are TRBV19 and TRBJ2-3, with unresolved D. This CDR3 comprises 14 residues. Germline V gives CDR1 LNHDA, CDR2 SQIVND (reference sequence). V was cut by 3 bases and J by 0 bases, with 7 bases left in between. Written as DNA, the CDR3 is TGTGCCAGTAGTATGAGTGGAAGCACAGATACGCAGTATTTT. Translated: CASSMSGSTDTQYF.

In its sample, this clone was seen once. This chain connects TRBV11-2 to TRBJ2-7; 13 nucleotides align to TRBD2. The CDR3 is made up of 16 amino acids. Germline assignment: CDR1 SGHAT and CDR2 FQNNGV. J gave up 5 bases and V 3 bases, and 7 bases lay outside the gene matches. The CDR3 spells CASSFGGLAGSHEQYF. As DNA, the CDR3 is TGTGCCAGCAGCTTTGGGGGACTAGCGGGATCACACGAGCAGTACTTC.

The V call is TRBV4-2, the J call TRBJ2-1; 8 bases align to TRBD1. V gave up 2 bases and J gave up 8 bases; unmatched junction bases: 5. The CDR3 is made up of 14 amino acids. CDR1 is LGHNA, CDR2 YNFKEQ, per germline. The CDR3 region has the DNA TGTGCCAGCAGCCAAACGGACAGGGACTATGAGCAGTTCTTC. This translates into CASSQTDRDYEQFF.

The chain combines TRBV9 with TRBJ2-2; possible D gene TRBD1, 5 bases. Trimming pared 7 bases from V and 11 bases from J, leaving 15 bases between. The CDR3 covers 12 residues. Germline CDR1 is SGDLS and CDR2 is YYNGEE. As DNA, the CDR3 is TGTGCCAGCTCAGGGTCGGACACAGAGCTGTTTTTT. This codes for CASSGSDTELFF.

V is TRBV4-3 and J is TRBJ2-1; no reliable D call. CDR3 length equals 14 residues. V was shortened by 0 bases and J by 8 bases, with 11 bases between the two germline ends. The germline CDR1 and CDR2 sequences are LGHNA and YSLEER. CDR3 residues: CASSQDHGGDEQFF. CDR3 in DNA: TGCGCCAGCAGCCAAGATCACGGTGGCGATGAGCAGTTCTTC.

This clone occurred once. This chain connects TRBV29-1 to TRBJ2-5; D might be TRBD1 or TRBD2, each matching 6 bases. V was pared by 6 bases and J by 0 bases, with 11 bases between. The CDR3 is 13 amino acids. The germline gives CDR1 SQVTM, CDR2 ANQGSEA. The CDR3 region has the DNA TGCAGCGTACTAGGGGGGTACCAAGAGACCCAGTACTTC. Its translation is CSVLGGYQETQYF.

The genes are TRBV28 and TRBJ1-2; 7 positions match TRBD1. Germline CDR1 MDHEN, CDR2 SYDVKM. The V gene end was trimmed by 5 bases and the J gene end by 2 bases; junction bases not matched to a gene: 5. The CDR3 sequence is 14 residues long. This chain's CDR3 is CASSPTGANYGYTF. CDR3 coding DNA: TGTGCCAGCAGTCCCACAGGGGCGAACTATGGCTACACCTTC.

J is TRBJ2-1 and V is TRBV27; perhaps TRBD1 as D (6 bases). The CDR3 totals 15 residues. V was shortened by 5 bases and J by 7 bases, with 18 bases between the two germline ends. Germline lookup yields CDR1 MNHEY and CDR2 SMNVEV (reference sequence). The CDR3 protein is CASSPIGGGYNEQFF. The CDR3, as DNA: TGTGCCAGCAGTCCAATTGGGGGCGGATATAATGAGCAGTTCTTC.

The genes are TRBV5-6 and TRBJ2-7; 12 bases line up with TRBD1. V shed 4 bases and J 4 bases; nucleotides not matched to a gene: 6. CDR1 is SGHDT and CDR2 is YYEEEE in the germline V gene. The CDR3 sequence is 15 residues long. The CDR3 DNA reads TGTGCCAGCAGCGATTTGGGACAGGGGGCTTACGAGCAGTACTTC. Translated, it gives CASSDLGQGAYEQYF.

The chain combines TRBV27 with TRBJ2-7; either TRBD1 or TRBD2 may supply D (5 bases each). Deletions cut 7 bases from V and 1 base from J, with 11 bases between. In germline, CDR1 is MNHEY, CDR2 SMNVEV (reference sequence). This CDR3 is 13 amino acids long. Here the CDR3 reads CASTRDGSYEQYF. As DNA, the CDR3 is TGTGCCAGCACCCGGGACGGTTCCTACGAGCAGTACTTC.

This clone has only one observation. The chain combines TRBV21-1 with TRBJ2-7; the listed D gene, TRBD2, was not tested against the DNA. TRBV21-1 is labeled a pseudogene. This CDR3 region has 20 residues. CDR3 sequence (DNA): TGTGCCAGCATCTTTATCCCATGCGGAAGCGGGCCCAGCGGGAGCTACGAGCAGTACTTC. Encoded protein: CASIFIPCGSGPSGSYEQYF.

This rearrangement joins TRBV2 to TRBJ1-2, with unresolved D. V was shortened by 6 bases and J by 4 bases, with 6 bases between the two germline ends. CDR1 is SNHLY and CDR2 is FYNNEI in the germline V gene. This CDR3 is 11 amino acids long. The CDR3 nucleotides are TGTGCCAGCAGCGACCTCTATGGCTACACCTTC. It is translated as CASSDLYGYTF.

This chain connects TRBV27 to TRBJ2-1; D is unresolved. The V end lost 0 bases, the J end lost 7 bases, and 7 bases lay between the germline ends. Germline V lookup: CDR1 MNHEY, CDR2 SMNVEV (reference sequence). The CDR3 runs to 13 residues. CDR3 loop: CASSLSMRNEQFF. CDR3 nucleotide sequence: TGTGCCAGCAGTTTATCTATGAGAAATGAGCAGTTCTTC.

CDR3 amino acids: CASKGGSSYEQYF. The CDR3 region has the DNA TGTGCCAGCAAGGGCGGGAGCTCCTACGAGCAGTACTTC. This chain links TRBV28 with TRBJ2-7; the match to TRBD2 covers 7 bases. This CDR3 has 13 amino acids. With 7 bases clipped from V and 0 bases from J, the junction kept 3 bases outside the gene matches. CDR1 is MDHEN and CDR2 is SYDVKM in the germline V gene. The variable domain in full, with the rest retrieved from reference TRBV28 and TRBJ2-7, is DVKVTQSSRYLVKRTGEKVFLECVQDMDHENMFWYRQDPGLGLRLIYFSYDVKMKEKGDIPEGYSVSREKKERFSLILESASTNQTSMYLCASKGGSSYEQYFGPGTRLTVT.

CDR3 sequence reads: CASSHDRGRDTQYF. As DNA, the CDR3 is TGTGCCAGCAGTCACGACAGGGGGCGAGATACGCAGTATTTT. This chain connects TRBV28 to TRBJ2-3; 10 bases match TRBD1. Germline CDR1 and CDR2: MDHEN and SYDVKM. The CDR3 contains 14 residues. V was pared by 5 bases and J by 5 bases, with 4 bases of the junction left unmatched. The entire variable domain, with the rest obtained from reference TRBV28 and TRBJ2-3, is as follows: DVKVTQSSRYLVKRTGEKVFLECVQDMDHENMFWYRQDPGLGLRLIYFSYDVKMKEKGDIPEGYSVSREKKERFSLILESASTNQTSMYLCASSHDRGRDTQYFGPGTRLTVL.

V is TRBV5-8 and J is TRBJ1-1; the D is unclear. The germline V gene encodes CDR1 SGHTS and CDR2 YDEGEE. The CDR3 length is 13 residues. With 0 bases removed from V and 1 base from J, the gap between germline ends came to 4 bases. This CDR3 reads CASSLEGNTEAFF. In DNA, the CDR3 is TGTGCCAGCAGCTTGGAGGGGAACACTGAAGCTTTCTTT.

J is TRBJ2-3 and V is TRBV9; TRBD2 agrees at 10 bases. Unmatched junction bases numbered 7, after V lost 3 bases and J lost 3 bases. Germline V gene sequence: CDR1 SGDLS, CDR2 YYNGEE. This CDR3 contains 16 residues. The CDR3 bases are TGTGCCAGCAGCGAGACTCTAGCGGGAGTAACAGATACGCAGTATTTT. This gives the protein CASSETLAGVTDTQYF.

The rearrangement links TRBV10-3 to TRBJ2-5; the match to TRBD1 covers 7 bases. The CDR3 spans 15 residues. CDR1 and CDR2 from the germline V gene are ENHRY and SYGVKD. V lost 3 bases to trimming and J lost 5 bases; unmatched junction nucleotides: 9. The CDR3 DNA follows: TGTGCCATCAGTGACCGACAGGGATTGGGGGAGACCCAGTACTTC. Residues: CAISDRQGLGETQYF.

This clone was seen once. This chain links TRBV18 with TRBJ2-1; possibly TRBD2 for D (6 bases). Trimming cost V 3 bases and J 2 bases, with 11 bases left between them. Germline loops: CDR1 KGHSH, CDR2 LQKENI. The CDR3 contains 15 residues. The CDR3 protein is CASSPSAGTYNEQFF. The CDR3 DNA reads TGTGCCAGCTCACCCTCAGCGGGTACCTACAATGAGCAGTTCTTC.

This rearrangement joins TRBV27 to TRBJ2-1; no firm D call. V lost 3 bases and J 14 bases, leaving 14 bases between the germline ends. The CDR3 has 12 residues. Per germline, CDR1 MNHEY and CDR2 SMNVEV (reference sequence). As DNA, the CDR3 is TGTGCCAGCAGTTTCGACACGAGTCGAAAGTTCTTC. Its protein product is CASSFDTSRKFF.

J is TRBJ1-1 and V is TRBV27; D is possibly TRBD1 (5 bases). CDR3 length equals 12 residues. Trimming left V 4 bases short and J 10 bases short, with 13 bases between. Germline V CDR1 and CDR2: MNHEY, SMNVEV (reference sequence). The CDR3 loop reads CASSWGGGRAFF. Here the CDR3 DNA reads TGTGCCAGCAGTTGGGGGGGAGGGAGAGCTTTCTTT.

CDR3 in DNA: TGTGCCAGCAGTGTGGTCAGACGAGCGACCGGGGAGCTGTTTTTT. This codes for CASSVVRRATGELFF. The gene calls are TRBV2 and TRBJ2-2, with D uncertain. Germline CDR1 SNHLY, CDR2 FYNNEI. The CDR3 contains 15 residues. V was trimmed by 4 bases and J by 5 bases, leaving 14 bases between them.

The chain uses TRBV28 and TRBJ2-1; 11 positions match TRBD2. The junction had 7 bases not matched to a gene; V was cut back by 6 bases and J by 9 bases. The CDR3 runs 14 residues. Per the germline V gene, CDR1 is MDHEN and CDR2 is SYDVKM. The CDR3 DNA is TGTGCCAGCAGCTCTAGCGGGAGGTTCAGTGAGCAGTTCTTC. Translation gives CASSSSGRFSEQFF. The complete variable domain, with remaining parts taken from reference TRBV28 and TRBJ2-1, reads DVKVTQSSRYLVKRTGEKVFLECVQDMDHENMFWYRQDPGLGLRLIYFSYDVKMKEKGDIPEGYSVSREKKERFSLILESASTNQTSMYLCASSSSGRFSEQFFGPGTRLTVL.

The chain links TRBV28 to TRBJ2-7; 10 positions match TRBD1. With 6 bases clipped from V and 1 base from J, the junction kept 6 bases outside the gene matches. Germline CDR1 MDHEN, CDR2 SYDVKM. The CDR3 contains 15 residues. The CDR3 sequence: CASSLGQGLSYEQYF. CDR3 coding DNA: TGTGCCAGCAGCTTGGGACAGGGGTTGTCCTACGAGCAGTACTTC. The full variable domain, its missing parts supplied by reference TRBV28 and TRBJ2-7, is DVKVTQSSRYLVKRTGEKVFLECVQDMDHENMFWYRQDPGLGLRLIYFSYDVKMKEKGDIPEGYSVSREKKERFSLILESASTNQTSMYLCASSLGQGLSYEQYFGPGTRLTVT.

The chain carries TRBV28 and TRBJ1-1; 7 bases line up with TRBD1. CDR1 is MDHEN, CDR2 SYDVKM, per germline. With V trimmed by 3 bases and J by 1 base, 5 bases remained unmatched. This CDR3 is built from 15 residues. Here the CDR3 reads CASSLYDRANTEAFF. The CDR3 DNA follows: TGTGCCAGCAGTTTGTATGACAGGGCGAACACTGAAGCTTTCTTT. Combining the CDR3 with reference TRBV28 and TRBJ1-1 gives the whole variable domain DVKVTQSSRYLVKRTGEKVFLECVQDMDHENMFWYRQDPGLGLRLIYFSYDVKMKEKGDIPEGYSVSREKKERFSLILESASTNQTSMYLCASSLYDRANTEAFFGQGTRLTVV.

This clone was detected only once. The chain links TRBV12-5 to TRBJ2-1, with 11 bases identical to TRBD2. CDR3 size: 16 residues. Looked up from germline, CDR1 is LGHNT and CDR2 is FRNRAP. V was pared by 5 bases and J by 4 bases, with 7 bases of the junction left unmatched. In DNA, the CDR3 is TGTGCTAGTGGTACTGCCGGGACTAGCGGATACAATGAGCAGTTCTTC. Translated: CASGTAGTSGYNEQFF.